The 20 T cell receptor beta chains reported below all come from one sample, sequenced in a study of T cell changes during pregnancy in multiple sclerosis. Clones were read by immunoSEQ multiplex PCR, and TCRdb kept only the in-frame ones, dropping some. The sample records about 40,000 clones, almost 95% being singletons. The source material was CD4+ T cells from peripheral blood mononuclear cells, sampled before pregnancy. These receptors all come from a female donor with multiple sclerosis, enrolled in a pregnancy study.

The CDR3 loop reads CASSYSTGGVFELFF. The CDR3 bases are TGTGCCAGCAGTTACTCGACAGGGGGCGTTTTCGAGCTGTTTTTT. The chain carries TRBV6-5 and TRBJ2-2, with 10 nucleotides matching TRBD1. This CDR3 spans 15 amino acids. Germline V CDR1 and CDR2: MNHEY, SVGAGI. The J segment lost 11 bases and the V segment lost 0 bases, leaving 6 bases of the junction unmatched.

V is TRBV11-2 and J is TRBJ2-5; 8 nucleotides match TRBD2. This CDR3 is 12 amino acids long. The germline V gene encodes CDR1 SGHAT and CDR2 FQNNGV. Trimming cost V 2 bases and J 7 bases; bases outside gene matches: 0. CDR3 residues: CASSLSGRTQYF. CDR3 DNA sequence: TGTGCCAGCAGCTTAAGCGGGAGGACCCAGTACTTC. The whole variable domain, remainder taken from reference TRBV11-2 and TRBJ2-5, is EAGVAQSPRYKIIEKRQSVAFWCNPISGHATLYWYQQILGQGPKLLIQFQNNGVVDDSQLPKDRFSAERLKGVDSTLKIQPAKLEDSAVYLCASSLSGRTQYFGPGTRLLVL.

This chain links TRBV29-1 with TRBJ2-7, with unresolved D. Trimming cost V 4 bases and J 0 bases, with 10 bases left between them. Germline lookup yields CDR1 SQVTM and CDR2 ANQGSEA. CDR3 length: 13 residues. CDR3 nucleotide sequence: TGCAGCGTTGGAGGTGTTAGCTCCTACGAGCAGTACTTC. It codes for CSVGGVSSYEQYF.

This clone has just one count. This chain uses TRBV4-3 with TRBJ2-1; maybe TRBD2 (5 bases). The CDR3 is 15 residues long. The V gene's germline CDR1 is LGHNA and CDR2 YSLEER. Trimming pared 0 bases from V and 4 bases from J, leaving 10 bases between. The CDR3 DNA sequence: TGCGCCAGCAGCCAAGATCATACTAGATACAATGAGCAGTTCTTC. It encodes CASSQDHTRYNEQFF.

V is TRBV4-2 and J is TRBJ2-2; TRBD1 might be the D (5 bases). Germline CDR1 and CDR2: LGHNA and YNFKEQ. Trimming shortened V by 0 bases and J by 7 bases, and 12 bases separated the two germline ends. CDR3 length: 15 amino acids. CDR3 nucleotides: TGTGCCAGCAGCCAAGAGGGCCAGGGCAACGGGGAGCTGTTTTTT. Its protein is CASSQEGQGNGELFF.

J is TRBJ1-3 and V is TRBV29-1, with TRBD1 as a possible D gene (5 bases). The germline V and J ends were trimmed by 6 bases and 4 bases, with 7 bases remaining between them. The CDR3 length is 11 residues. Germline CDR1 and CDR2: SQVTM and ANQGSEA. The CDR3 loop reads CSVRQGNTIYF. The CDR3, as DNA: TGCAGCGTGAGACAGGGAAACACCATATATTTT.

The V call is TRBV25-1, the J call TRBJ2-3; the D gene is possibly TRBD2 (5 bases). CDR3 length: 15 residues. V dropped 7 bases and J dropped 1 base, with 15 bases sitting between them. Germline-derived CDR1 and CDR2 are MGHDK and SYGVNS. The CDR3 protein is CASTTSRKGTDTQYF. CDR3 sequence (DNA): TGTGCCAGCACTACTAGTAGGAAGGGCACAGATACGCAGTATTTT.

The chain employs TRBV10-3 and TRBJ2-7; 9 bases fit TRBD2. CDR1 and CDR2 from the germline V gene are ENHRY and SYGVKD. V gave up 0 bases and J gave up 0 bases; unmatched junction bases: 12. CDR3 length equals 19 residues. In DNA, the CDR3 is TGTGCCATCAGTGAGTCGGGTAGCGGGAGCCGCCGTATCTCCTACGAGCAGTACTTC. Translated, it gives CAISESGSGSRRISYEQYF.

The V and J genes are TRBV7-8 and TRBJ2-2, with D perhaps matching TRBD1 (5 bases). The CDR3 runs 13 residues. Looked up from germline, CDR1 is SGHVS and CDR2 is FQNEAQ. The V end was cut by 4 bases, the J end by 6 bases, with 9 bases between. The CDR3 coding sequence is TGTGCCAGCAGCTCTGACAGTTCCGGGGAGCTGTTTTTT. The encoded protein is CASSSDSSGELFF.

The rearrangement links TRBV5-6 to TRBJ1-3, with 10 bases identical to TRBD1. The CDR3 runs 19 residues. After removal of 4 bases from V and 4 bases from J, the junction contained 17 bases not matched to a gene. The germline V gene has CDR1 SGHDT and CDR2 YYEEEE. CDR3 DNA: TGTGCCAGCAGCCCAATTGACGGAGGGACAGGGGAATCCGGAAACACCATATATTTT. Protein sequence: CASSPIDGGTGESGNTIYF. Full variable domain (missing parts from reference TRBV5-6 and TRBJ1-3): DAGVTQSPTHLIKTRGQQVTLRCSPKSGHDTVSWYQQALGQGPQFIFQYYEEEERQRGNFPDRFSGHQFPNYSSELNVNALLLGDSALYLCASSPIDGGTGESGNTIYFGEGSWLTVV.

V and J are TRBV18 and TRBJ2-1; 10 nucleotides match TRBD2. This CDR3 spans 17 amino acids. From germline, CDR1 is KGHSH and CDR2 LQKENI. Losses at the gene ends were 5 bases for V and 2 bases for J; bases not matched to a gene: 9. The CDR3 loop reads CASSSKELAGTYNEQFF. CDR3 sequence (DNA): TGTGCCAGCTCATCAAAGGAACTAGCGGGAACCTACAATGAGCAGTTCTTC.

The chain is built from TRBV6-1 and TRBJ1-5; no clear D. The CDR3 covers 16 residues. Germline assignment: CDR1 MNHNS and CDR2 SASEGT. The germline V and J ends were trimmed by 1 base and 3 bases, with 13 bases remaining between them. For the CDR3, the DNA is TGTGCCAGCAGTGAAGGTTTGGTACAGATCAATCAGCCCCAGCATTTT. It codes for CASSEGLVQINQPQHF.

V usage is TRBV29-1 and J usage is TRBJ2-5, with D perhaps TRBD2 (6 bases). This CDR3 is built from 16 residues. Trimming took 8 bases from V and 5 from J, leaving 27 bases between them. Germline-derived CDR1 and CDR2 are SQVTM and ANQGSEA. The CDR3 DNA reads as TGCAGCTCTGAAGGGGAGAGTGGAGGGCTTTTGGAGACCCAGTACTTC. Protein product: CSSEGESGGLLETQYF.

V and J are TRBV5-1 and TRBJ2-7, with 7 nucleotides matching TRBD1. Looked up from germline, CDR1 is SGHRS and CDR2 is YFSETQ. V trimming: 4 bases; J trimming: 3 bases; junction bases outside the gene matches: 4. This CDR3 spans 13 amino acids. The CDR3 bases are TGCGCCAGCAGCGGGGGACAGAACTACGAGCAGTACTTC. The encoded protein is CASSGGQNYEQYF.

This CDR3 is CASSTRTGGAGNTIYF. In nucleotides, the CDR3 is TGTGCCAGCAGCACGAGGACAGGGGGGGCTGGAAACACCATATATTTT. The V gene is TRBV11-2, the J gene TRBJ1-3, with TRBD1 identical over 10 bases. Looked up from germline, CDR1 is SGHAT and CDR2 is FQNNGV. V trimming: 5 bases; J trimming: 2 bases; junction bases outside the gene matches: 6. This CDR3 has 16 amino acids.

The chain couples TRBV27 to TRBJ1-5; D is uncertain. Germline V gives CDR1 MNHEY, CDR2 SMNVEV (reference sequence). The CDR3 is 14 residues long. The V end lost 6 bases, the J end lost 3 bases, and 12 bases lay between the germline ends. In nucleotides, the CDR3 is TGTGCCAGCAGGTCGACTGTTATCAATCAGCCCCAGCATTTT. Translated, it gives CASRSTVINQPQHF.

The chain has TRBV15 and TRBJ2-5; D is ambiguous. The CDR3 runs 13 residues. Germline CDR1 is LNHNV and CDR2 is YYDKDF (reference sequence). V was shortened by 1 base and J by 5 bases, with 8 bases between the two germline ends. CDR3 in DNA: TGTGCCACCAGCAGAGCCCTAGGCGAGACCCAGTACTTC. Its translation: CATSRALGETQYF.

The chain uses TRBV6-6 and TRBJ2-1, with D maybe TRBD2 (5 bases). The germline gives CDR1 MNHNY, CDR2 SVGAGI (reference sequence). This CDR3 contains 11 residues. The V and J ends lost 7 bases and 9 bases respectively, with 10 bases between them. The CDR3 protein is CASTLGGEQFF. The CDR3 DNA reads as TGTGCCAGCACCCTTGGAGGTGAGCAGTTCTTC.

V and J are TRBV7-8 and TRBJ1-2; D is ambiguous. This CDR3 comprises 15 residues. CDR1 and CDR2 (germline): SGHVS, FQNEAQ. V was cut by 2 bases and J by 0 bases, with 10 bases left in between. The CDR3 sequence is CASSLLSGANYGYTF. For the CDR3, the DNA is TGTGCCAGCAGCTTATTGAGCGGAGCTAACTATGGCTACACCTTC.

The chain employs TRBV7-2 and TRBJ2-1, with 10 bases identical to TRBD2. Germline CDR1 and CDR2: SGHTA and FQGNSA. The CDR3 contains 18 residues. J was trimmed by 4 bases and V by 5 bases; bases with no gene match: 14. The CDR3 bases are TGTGCCAGCAGCCTATTAGCGGGGGGTAGGGGATTATACAATGAGCAGTTCTTC. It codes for CASSLLAGGRGLYNEQFF.